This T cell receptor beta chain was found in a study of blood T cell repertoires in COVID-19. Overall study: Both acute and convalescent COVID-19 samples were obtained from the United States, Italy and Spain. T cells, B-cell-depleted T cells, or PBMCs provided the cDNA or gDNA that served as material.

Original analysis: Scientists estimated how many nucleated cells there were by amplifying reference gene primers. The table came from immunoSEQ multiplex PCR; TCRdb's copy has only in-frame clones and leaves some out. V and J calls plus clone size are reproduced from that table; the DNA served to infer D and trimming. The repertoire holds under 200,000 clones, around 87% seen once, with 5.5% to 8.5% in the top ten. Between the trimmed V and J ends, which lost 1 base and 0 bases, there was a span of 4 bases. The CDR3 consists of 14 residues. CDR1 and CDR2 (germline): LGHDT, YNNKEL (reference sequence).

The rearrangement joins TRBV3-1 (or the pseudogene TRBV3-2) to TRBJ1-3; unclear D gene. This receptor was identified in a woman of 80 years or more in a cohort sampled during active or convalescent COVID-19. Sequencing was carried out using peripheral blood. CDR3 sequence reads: CASSQGHSGNTIYF. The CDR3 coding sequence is TGTGCCAGCAGCCAAGGTCACTCTGGAAACACCATATATTTT.